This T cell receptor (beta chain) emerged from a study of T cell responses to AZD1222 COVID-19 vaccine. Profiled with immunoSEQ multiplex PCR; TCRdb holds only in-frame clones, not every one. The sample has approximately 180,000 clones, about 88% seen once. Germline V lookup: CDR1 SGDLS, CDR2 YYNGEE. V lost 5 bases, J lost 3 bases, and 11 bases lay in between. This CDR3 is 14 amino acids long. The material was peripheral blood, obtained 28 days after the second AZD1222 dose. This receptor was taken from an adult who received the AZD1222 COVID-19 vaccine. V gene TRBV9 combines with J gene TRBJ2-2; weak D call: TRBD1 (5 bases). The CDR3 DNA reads TGTGCCAGCAGAAGGCTAGGGGACACCGGGGAGCTGTTTTTT. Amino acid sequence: CASRRLGDTGELFF. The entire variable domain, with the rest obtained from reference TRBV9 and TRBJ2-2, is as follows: DSGVTQTPKHLITATGQRVTLRCSPRSGDLSVYWYQQSLDQGLQFLIQYYNGEERAKGNILERFSAQQFPDLHSELNLSSLELGDSALYFCASRRLGDTGELFFGEGSRLTVL.